This entry lists 8 T cell receptor beta chains sequenced from one sample in a study of blood T cells in healthy people across ages. A second PCR, run for about 6 to 12 cycles, used a sample-barcoded 5' primer plus a J-beta primer mix. TCRdb re-called the 5' RACE reads with MiXCR, one entry per CDR3 protein. The data show approximately 360,000 distinct CDR3 sequences, approximately 51% seen once. Sample: blood. Receptor source: a man aged 55 to 70 in good health.

This clonotype occurred a few times. V is TRBV9 and J is TRBJ2-3; 9 bases are shared with TRBD2. This CDR3 comprises 17 residues. CDR1 and CDR2 from the germline V gene are SGDLS and YYNGEE. After removal of 3 bases from V and 2 bases from J, the junction contained 10 bases not matched to a gene. The DNA for the CDR3 is TGTGCCAGCAGCGGGGGTTGGAGCGGGAGGAACACAGATACGCAGTATTTT. This encodes CASSGGWSGRNTDTQYF.

CDR3 sequence (DNA): TGTGCCAGCAGCCCACCCGACAGGATACTTTACAATGAGCAGTTCTTC. Protein: CASSPPDRILYNEQFF. The chain has TRBV3-1 and TRBJ2-1, with TRBD1 as a possible D gene (6 bases). Germline V CDR1 and CDR2: LGHDT, YNNKEL (reference sequence). Deletions cut 4 bases from V and 4 bases from J, with 17 bases between. The CDR3 sequence is 16 residues long.

This clonotype was seen a single time. The chain links TRBV4-3 to TRBJ2-1; 8 bases match TRBD2. Trimming took 0 bases from V and 0 from J; bases not matched to a gene: 10. Per the germline V gene, CDR1 is LGHNA and CDR2 is YSLEER. CDR3 size: 19 residues. CDR3 protein: CASSQEGLDSGSSYNEQFF. The CDR3 DNA follows: TGCGCCAGCAGCCAAGAAGGCCTCGACAGCGGGAGCTCCTACAATGAGCAGTTCTTC.

The chain combines TRBV7-2 with TRBJ2-3, with D unclear. Deletions cut 1 base from V and 3 bases from J, with 11 bases between. Germline V gene sequence: CDR1 SGHTA, CDR2 FQGNSA. The CDR3 covers 15 residues. The CDR3 protein is CASSLEHSGTDTQYF. The CDR3 bases are TGTGCCAGCAGCTTAGAACATAGTGGGACAGATACGCAGTATTTT. Using reference TRBV7-2 and TRBJ2-3 for the parts outside the CDR3, the full variable domain is GAGVSQSPSNKVTEKGKDVELRCDPISGHTALYWYRQSLGQGLEFLIYFQGNSAPDKSGLPSDRFSAERTGGSVSTLTIQRTQQEDSAVYLCASSLEHSGTDTQYFGPGTRLTVL.

J is TRBJ1-1 and V is TRBV29-1, with D possibly being TRBD1 (6 bases). V lost 4 bases, J lost 5 bases, and 11 bases lay in between. The CDR3 extends over 12 amino acids. Germline V gene data show CDR1 as SQVTM and CDR2 as ANQGSEA. CDR3 protein: CSVGRGRTEAFF. CDR3 coding DNA: TGCAGCGTTGGCAGGGGTAGGACTGAAGCTTTCTTT. Using reference TRBV29-1 and TRBJ1-1 for the parts outside the CDR3, the full variable domain is SAVISQKPSRDICQRGTSLTIQCQVDSQVTMMFWYRQQPGQSLTLIATANQGSEATYESGFVIDKFPISRPNLTFSTLTVSNMSPEDSSIYLCSVGRGRTEAFFGQGTRLTVV.

The sample holds a few counts of this clonotype. This sequence joins TRBV7-2 and TRBJ2-7, with TRBD2 as a possible D gene (6 bases). V was trimmed by 4 bases and J by 5 bases, leaving 18 bases between them. Germline CDR1 and CDR2: SGHTA and FQGNSA. This CDR3 is 15 amino acids long. Here the CDR3 DNA reads TGTGCCAGCAGCTCCCGACTAGTGGCAAGGGACGAGCAGTACTTC. Translating gives CASSSRLVARDEQYF.

This clonotype occurred a few times. This chain connects TRBV7-2 to TRBJ1-6; 9 bases map to TRBD1. In germline, CDR1 is SGHTA, CDR2 FQGNSA. V gave up 5 bases and J gave up 9 bases; unmatched junction bases: 11. The CDR3 has 16 residues. CDR3 sequence: CASSITGGGLGSPLHF. CDR3 DNA sequence: TGTGCCAGCAGCATCACAGGGGGCGGGTTGGGTTCACCCCTCCACTTT.

The gene calls are TRBV5-1 and TRBJ2-7, with 8 bases aligning to TRBD1. CDR3 length equals 12 residues. Germline-derived CDR1 and CDR2 are SGHRS and YFSETQ. With 4 bases clipped from V and 5 bases from J, the junction kept 2 bases outside the gene matches. The CDR3 DNA reads as TGCGCCAGCAGCGTCAGGGGGCACGAGCAGTACTTC. Encoded protein: CASSVRGHEQYF.